This T cell receptor (beta chain) was identified in a study of shared clonotypes between healthy human individuals. Broader study findings: Clonotype sharing across donors was expected to vary with sequencing depth. Generation of non-shared clonotypes was less probable than generation of clonotypes shared by all four donors.

Original analysis: In the immunoSEQ data, sequences were junction-only and lacked quality scores, so filtering differed. Produced via immunoSEQ multiplex PCR; TCRdb's table is partial and in-frame only. Clonal size and the V and J genes are those of that table, whereas D and trimming came from the DNA. The sample consists of about 600,000 clones, roughly 97% of them appearing once. In its sample, this clone was seen once. Its antigen is as yet unknown. There were only Caucasian adults among the donors, and all lived in Nashville, Tennessee. The material sequenced was naive CD4+ T cells sorted from blood. Subset in this sample: CD45RA+ positively selected. The source of this sequence is a woman in her twenties or thirties in good health.

CDR3 nucleotides: TGCGCCAGCAGCCAAGAGGTCCTAGCGGGAGACCACTCCTACGAGCAGTACTTC. As protein: CASSQEVLAGDHSYEQYF. This chain links TRBV4-1 with TRBJ2-7, with 10 bases matching TRBD2. J gave up 0 bases and V 0 bases, and 8 bases lay outside the gene matches. There are 18 residues in the CDR3. Germline V gene data show CDR1 as MGHRA and CDR2 as YSYEKL.